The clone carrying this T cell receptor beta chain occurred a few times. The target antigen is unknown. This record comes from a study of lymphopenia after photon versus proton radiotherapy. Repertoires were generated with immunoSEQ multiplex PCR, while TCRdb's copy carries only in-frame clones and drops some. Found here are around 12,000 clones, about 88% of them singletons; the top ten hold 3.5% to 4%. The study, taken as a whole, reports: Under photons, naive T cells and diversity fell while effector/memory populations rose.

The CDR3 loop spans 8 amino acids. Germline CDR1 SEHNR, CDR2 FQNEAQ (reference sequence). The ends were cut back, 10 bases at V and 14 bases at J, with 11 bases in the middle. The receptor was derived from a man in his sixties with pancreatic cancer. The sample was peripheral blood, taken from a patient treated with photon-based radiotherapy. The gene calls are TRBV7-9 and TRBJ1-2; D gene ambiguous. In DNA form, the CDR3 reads TGTGCCACCAGGACTGGGACCTTC. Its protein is CATRTGTF.